This T cell receptor beta chain was identified in a study of OX40 agonist ivuxolimab in advanced cancers. Study as a whole: Intravenous ivuxolimab was administered to patients every 2 weeks at 0.01 to 10 mg/kg.

As to this clone: Its antigen is not identified.

The V gene's germline CDR1 is SGHVS and CDR2 FNYEAQ. Trimming took off 5 bases at V and 0 bases at J, with 14 bases between the two ends. CDR3 length equals 15 residues. TCRdb's copy holds only in-frame clones and misses some; the assay was immunoSEQ multiplex PCR. The sample yields tens of thousands of clones, over 90% seen once. Study results and limitations: Blood T cells, both CD4+ and CD8+, expanded clonally by week 6 at 0.1 to 3.0 mg/kg.

The sequence was collected from an adult with an advanced solid tumor such as melanoma, head and neck, liver or kidney cancer. The sample here was CD4+ or CD8+ T cells sorted from blood, taken in a trial of the OX40 agonist ivuxolimab. The V gene is TRBV7-6, the J gene TRBJ2-7; D uncertain. The chain's CDR3 is CASSPRQPHSYEQYF. The CDR3 nucleotides read TGTGCCAGCAGCCCGAGGCAGCCCCACTCCTACGAGCAGTACTTC.